This T cell receptor beta chain was obtained from a study of tissue T cells after allogeneic stem cell transplantation. Study-level points and caveats: Blood and spleen captured only part of the tissue TCR repertoire. Within patients, tissue anatomy strongly shaped TCR repertoire composition. Sampling depth was limited, and the cohort was small and clinically varied.

Only in-frame clones appear in the TCRdb table, and some are missing; sequencing was by immunoSEQ multiplex PCR. The sample records 6,500 to 8,000 clones, 50% to 55% being singletons. This clone is categorized as medium-sized. The antigen remains unidentified. The gene names given are mouse names. Coverage ceases 1 residue before the CDR3 finishes, and the germline J gene fills in the end. The CDR3 extends over 14 amino acids. The V gene lost 1 base and the J gene lost 2 bases, with 9 bases spanning the gap. Germline assignment: CDR1 SGHSA and CDR2 FRNQAP. Time point reported: mouse harvest day 7 after allogeneic transplant. The graft held 10^6 splenic CD5+ T cells and 10^7 T-cell-depleted bone marrow cells. Mice had MHC-mismatched B6 into BALB/c GVHD, sampled day 7 or 14.

The sequencing sample was made of gut tissue. The clonotype originates from a female BALB/c mouse given C57BL/6 T cells with graft-versus-host disease after an allogeneic hematopoietic cell transplant. The chain employs TRBV16 and TRBJ2-7; D might be TRBD1 (6 bases). Incomplete CDR3 DNA: TGTGCAAGCAGCTTAGGGCCAGGGGCCTATGAACAGTAC. Amino acid sequence: CASSLGPGAYEQY. The complete CDR3 protein is CASSLGPGAYEQYF.